This TCR beta chain is drawn from a study of beta chain features in type 1 diabetes. Across the whole study: Taken together, all samples contributed nearly 110 million examined sorted cells. Study-level findings and limits: Within each of all four CD4+ subsets, Type 1 diabetes patients had TCRB CDR3s that were moderately but significantly shorter.

Expressed TCRB transcripts were sequenced after all isolated RNA was converted to cDNA. Assay used: immunoSEQ multiplex PCR; TCRdb lists only in-frame clones, some missing. The sample carries under 150,000 clones, roughly 10% recorded once. Purity exceeded 98% in all sorted populations. This clone has only a few counts. No antigen is known for it. Germline CDR1 reads SNHLY; CDR2 reads FYNNEI. The CDR3 runs 13 residues. The V end lost 5 bases, the J end lost 6 bases, and 12 bases lay between the germline ends. Sequencing input: central memory CD4+ T cells from blood. V gene TRBV2 combines with J gene TRBJ2-3; D gene unclear. This TCR derives from a man under 40 with type 1 diabetes. The CDR3 coding sequence is TGTGCCAGCAGTCTTTACTCATTGGATACGCAGTATTTT. Protein: CASSLYSLDTQYF.